A selection of T cell receptor beta chains follows, all from one sample in a study of OX40 agonist ivuxolimab in advanced cancers. Only in-frame clones appear in the TCRdb table, and some are missing; sequencing was by immunoSEQ multiplex PCR. The sample carries 35,000 to 45,000 clones, about 86% recorded once. The specimen comprised CD4+ or CD8+ T cells sorted from blood, sampled in a trial of the OX40 agonist ivuxolimab. All receptors come from an adult with an advanced solid tumor such as melanoma, head and neck, liver or kidney cancer. The CDR3 runs from the conserved cysteine through the conserved F or W. Fields, in order: clone size, D gene, J gene, V gene, CDR3 protein, CDR3 DNA. D genes are given only for firm matches. The size entry is marked missing in some rows and otherwise reads once, few, many or a size class.

few	.	TRBJ1-1	TRBV29-1	CSVVVPYTEAFF	TGCAGCGTTGTCGTACCCTACACTGAAGCTTTCTTT
.	.	TRBJ1-6	TRBV7-9	CASSLRTGPERDSPLHF	TGTGCCAGCAGCTTAAGGACGGGGCCAGAAAGAGATTCACCCCTCCACTTT
medium-sized	.	TRBJ1-5	TRBV27	CASSLWGDQPQHF	TGTGCCAGCAGTTTATGGGGGGACCAGCCCCAGCATTTT
.	.	TRBJ1-2	TRBV11-2	CASSLGQASYGYTF	TGTGCCAGCAGCTTAGGGCAGGCGTCCTATGGCTACACCTTC
.	.	TRBJ2-2	TRBV10-3	CAISESQNTGELFF	TGTGCCATCAGTGAGTCACAGAACACCGGGGAGCTGTTTTTT
few	.	TRBJ2-7	TRBV2	CARRDGYEQYF	TGTGCCAGACGGGACGGCTACGAGCAGTACTTC
.	.	TRBJ2-7	TRBV19	CASSIYFPAYEQYF	TGTGCCAGTAGTATATACTTCCCGGCCTACGAGCAGTACTTC
.	.	TRBJ2-1	TRBV4-2	CASSQVWGNNEQFF	TGTGCCAGCAGCCAAGTCTGGGGGAACAATGAGCAGTTCTTC
.	.	TRBJ1-1	TRBV10-3	CAISPQGKPEAFF	TGTGCCATCAGTCCCCAGGGGAAACCTGAAGCTTTCTTT
.	.	TRBJ1-4	TRBV2	CASRTIQGSNEKLFF	TGTGCCAGCAGAACGATACAGGGTTCTAATGAAAAACTGTTTTTT
.	TRBD1	TRBJ1-2	TRBV29-1	CSVEDRAWGYTF	TGCAGCGTTGAGGACAGGGCTTGGGGCTACACCTTC
.	.	TRBJ1-1	TRBV15	CATSRDSSALMNTEAFF	TGTGCCACCAGCAGAGATTCATCGGCTCTCATGAACACTGAAGCTTTCTTT
.	.	TRBJ1-6	TRBV2	CASSERDPQSSYNSPLHF	TGTGCCAGCAGTGAACGGGACCCACAGAGCTCCTATAATTCACCCCTCCACTTT
.	.	TRBJ1-5	TRBV4-3	CASSQSAYSNQPQHF	TGCGCCAGCAGCCAATCGGCCTATAGCAATCAGCCCCAGCATTTT
.	TRBD1	TRBJ1-5	TRBV7-9	CASSTGAVQPQHF	TGTGCCAGCAGTACAGGGGCGGTCCAGCCCCAGCATTTT
.	.	TRBJ1-4	TRBV4-3	CASSQDRGLGDEKLFF	TGCGCCAGCAGCCAAGATCGGGGGCTCGGGGATGAAAAACTGTTTTTT
.	.	TRBJ1-4	TRBV12-5	CASGFPDINEKLFF	TGTGCTAGTGGTTTCCCGGACATAAATGAAAAACTGTTTTTT
.	.	TRBJ2-2	TRBV9	CASSVEDVRELFF	TGTGCCAGCAGCGTAGAGGATGTGAGGGAGCTGTTTTTT
.	.	TRBJ1-5	TRBV6-5	CASSYGTGRAQHF	TGTGCCAGCAGTTACGGAACAGGGAGGGCCCAGCATTTT
once	.	TRBJ1-2	TRBV2	CASSGSSPSLYGYTF	TGTGCCAGCAGCGGGAGCAGCCCTTCACTCTATGGCTACACCTTC
.	.	TRBJ2-3	TRBV11-2	CASGRGPSTDTQYF	TGTGCCAGCGGCCGGGGGCCGAGCACAGATACGCAGTATTTT
.	.	TRBJ1-1	TRBV6-5	CASSPGGGTEAFF	TGTGCCAGCAGCCCGGGGGGAGGGACTGAAGCTTTCTTT
.	TRBD2	TRBJ2-1	TRBV7-9	CASSRSGGVYNEQFF	TGTGCCAGCAGCCGTAGCGGGGGGGTATACAATGAGCAGTTCTTC
few	TRBD1	TRBJ2-1	TRBV29-1	CSVLGTAYNEQFF	TGCAGCGTTCTCGGGACAGCCTACAATGAGCAGTTCTTC
.	TRBD1	TRBJ2-3	TRBV27	CASSLKTGGRTDTQYF	TGTGCCAGCAGTTTAAAGACAGGGGGGCGTACAGATACGCAGTATTTT
.	.	TRBJ2-3	TRBV4-3	CASSQDPVREYRTDTQYF	TGCGCCAGCAGCCAAGATCCCGTCAGGGAGTACCGCACAGATACGCAGTATTTT
.	.	TRBJ1-4	TRBV7-6	CASSPKGGAGEKLFF	TGTGCCAGCAGCCCCAAGGGGGGCGCGGGGGAAAAACTGTTTTTT
.	TRBD1	TRBJ1-2	TRBV15	CATSRVEGANYGYTF	TGTGCCACCAGCAGAGTAGAGGGGGCAAACTATGGCTACACCTTC
.	.	TRBJ1-2	TRBV27	CASALGEGNGYTF	TGTGCCAGCGCCCTAGGGGAAGGGAATGGCTACACCTTC
.	.	TRBJ2-7	TRBV7-9	CASSPPDSYEQYF	TGTGCCAGCAGCCCACCGGACAGCTACGAGCAGTACTTC
.	.	TRBJ2-2	TRBV5-1	CASSPRQGGTGELFF	TGCGCCAGCAGCCCTAGACAGGGAGGCACCGGGGAGCTGTTTTTT
.	TRBD1	TRBJ2-2	TRBV7-3	CASSLVRTGVTGELFF	TGTGCCAGCAGCTTGGTTCGGACAGGGGTTACCGGGGAGCTGTTTTTT
.	TRBD1	TRBJ1-1	TRBV19	CASCDRGSEAFF	TGTGCCAGCTGCGACAGGGGATCCGAAGCTTTCTTT